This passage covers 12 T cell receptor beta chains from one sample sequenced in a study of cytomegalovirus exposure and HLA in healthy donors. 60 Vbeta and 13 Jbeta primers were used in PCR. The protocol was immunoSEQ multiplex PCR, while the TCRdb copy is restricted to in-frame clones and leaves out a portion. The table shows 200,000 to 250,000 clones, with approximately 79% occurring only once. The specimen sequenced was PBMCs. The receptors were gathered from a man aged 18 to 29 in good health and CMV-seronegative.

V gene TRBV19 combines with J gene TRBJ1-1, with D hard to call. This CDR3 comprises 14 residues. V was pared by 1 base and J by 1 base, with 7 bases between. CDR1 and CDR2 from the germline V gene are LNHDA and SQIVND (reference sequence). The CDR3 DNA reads TGTGCCAGTAGTATAGTAGCCCAGAACACTGAAGCTTTCTTT. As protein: CASSIVAQNTEAFF.

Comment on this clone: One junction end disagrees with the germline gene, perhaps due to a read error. CDR3 in amino acids: CASSIATYNEQFF. DNA for the CDR3: TGTGCCAGCAGCATAGCTACCTACAATGAGCAGTTCTTC. V and J are TRBV7-2 and TRBJ2-1; D is uncertain. CDR1 is SGHTA, CDR2 FQGNSA, per germline. This CDR3 has 13 amino acids.

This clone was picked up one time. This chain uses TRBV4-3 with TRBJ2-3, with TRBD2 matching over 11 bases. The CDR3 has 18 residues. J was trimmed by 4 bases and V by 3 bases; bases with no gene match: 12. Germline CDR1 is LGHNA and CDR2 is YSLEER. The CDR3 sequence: CASSQDLAGGAGADTQYF. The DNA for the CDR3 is TGCGCCAGCAGCCAGGATCTAGCGGGAGGAGCCGGCGCAGATACGCAGTATTTT.

CDR3 nucleotide sequence: TGCGCCAGCAGCCAAGCTGGACAGGGGGCAAATGAATTCTACGAGCAGTACTTC. Translating it yields CASSQAGQGANEFYEQYF. The J gene is TRBJ2-7, the V gene TRBV4-3, with 11 bases matching TRBD1. Germline trimming cut 1 base from V and 3 bases from J; bases unmatched to any gene: 11. CDR3 size: 18 residues. In germline, CDR1 is LGHNA, CDR2 YSLEER.

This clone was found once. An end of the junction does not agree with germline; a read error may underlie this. CDR3 amino acids: CASSHLRNNYGYTF. The CDR3 DNA sequence: TGTGCCAGCAGCCACCTTCGAAACAACTACGGCTACACCTTC. The genes are TRBV28 and TRBJ1-2, with D hard to call. This CDR3 spans 14 amino acids. Germline CDR1 is MDHEN and CDR2 is SYDVKM.

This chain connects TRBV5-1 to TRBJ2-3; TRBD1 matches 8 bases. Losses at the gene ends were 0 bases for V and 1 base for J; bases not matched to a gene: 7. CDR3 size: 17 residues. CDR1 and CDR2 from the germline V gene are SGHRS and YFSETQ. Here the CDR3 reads CASSLGTGISGTDTQYF. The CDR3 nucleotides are TGCGCCAGCAGCTTGGGGACAGGGATCTCGGGCACAGATACGCAGTATTTT.

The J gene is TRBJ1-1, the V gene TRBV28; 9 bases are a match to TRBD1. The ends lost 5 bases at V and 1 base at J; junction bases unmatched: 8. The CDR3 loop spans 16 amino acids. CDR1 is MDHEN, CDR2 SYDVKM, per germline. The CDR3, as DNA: TGTGCCAGCAGTATCACCGGGACAGGGCGGAACACTGAAGCTTTCTTT. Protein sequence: CASSITGTGRNTEAFF.

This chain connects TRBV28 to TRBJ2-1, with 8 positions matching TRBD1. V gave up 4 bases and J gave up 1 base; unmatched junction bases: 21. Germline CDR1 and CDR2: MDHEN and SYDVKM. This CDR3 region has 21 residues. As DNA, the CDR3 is TGTGCCAGCAGTTCCCCTTCCGACAGGGGATCCTTTTTACGTTCCTACAATGAGCAGTTCTTC. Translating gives CASSSPSDRGSFLRSYNEQFF.

The CDR3 nucleotides are TGTGCCAGCAGCTCGCTTACGGTCTACGAGCAGTACTTC. Its protein product is CASSSLTVYEQYF. The V gene is TRBV7-2, the J gene TRBJ2-7; D is unresolved. Deletions cut 4 bases from V and 3 bases from J, with 10 bases between. CDR1 SGHTA and CDR2 FQGNSA come from the germline V gene. The length of the CDR3 is 13 residues. Based on the CDR3 plus reference TRBV7-2 and TRBJ2-7, the full variable domain is GAGVSQSPSNKVTEKGKDVELRCDPISGHTALYWYRQSLGQGLEFLIYFQGNSAPDKSGLPSDRFSAERTGGSVSTLTIQRTQQEDSAVYLCASSSLTVYEQYFGPGTRLTVT.

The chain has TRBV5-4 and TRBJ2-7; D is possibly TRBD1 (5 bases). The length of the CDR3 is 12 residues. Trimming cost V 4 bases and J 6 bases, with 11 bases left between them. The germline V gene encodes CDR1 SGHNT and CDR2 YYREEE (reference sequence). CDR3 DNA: TGTGCCAGCAGCCCAAATCAGGGCGAGCAGTACTTC. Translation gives CASSPNQGEQYF.

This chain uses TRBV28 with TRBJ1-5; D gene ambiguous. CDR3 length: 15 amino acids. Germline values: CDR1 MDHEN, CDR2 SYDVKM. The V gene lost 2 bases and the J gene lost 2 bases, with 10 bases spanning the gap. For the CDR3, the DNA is TGTGCCAGCAGTTTAGAGGGCCGGGGCAATCAGCCCCAGCATTTT. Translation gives CASSLEGRGNQPQHF.

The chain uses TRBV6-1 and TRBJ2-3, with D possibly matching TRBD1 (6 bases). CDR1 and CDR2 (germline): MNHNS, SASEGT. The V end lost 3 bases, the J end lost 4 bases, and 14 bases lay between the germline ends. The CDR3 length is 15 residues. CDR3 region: CASSDGRGRADTQYF. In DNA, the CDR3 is TGTGCCAGCAGTGACGGCAGGGGTCGAGCAGATACGCAGTATTTT.